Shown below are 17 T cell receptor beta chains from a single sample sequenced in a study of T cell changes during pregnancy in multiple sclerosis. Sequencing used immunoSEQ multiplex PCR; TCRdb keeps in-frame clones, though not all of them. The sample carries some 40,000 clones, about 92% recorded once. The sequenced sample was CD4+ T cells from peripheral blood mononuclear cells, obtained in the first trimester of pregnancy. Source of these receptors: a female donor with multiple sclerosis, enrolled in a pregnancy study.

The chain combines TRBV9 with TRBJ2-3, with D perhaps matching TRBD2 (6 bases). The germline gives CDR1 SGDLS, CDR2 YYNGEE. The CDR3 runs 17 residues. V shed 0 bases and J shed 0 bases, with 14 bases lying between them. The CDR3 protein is CASSVEPWGVSTDTQYF. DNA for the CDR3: TGTGCCAGCAGCGTAGAACCCTGGGGGGTTAGCACAGATACGCAGTATTTT.

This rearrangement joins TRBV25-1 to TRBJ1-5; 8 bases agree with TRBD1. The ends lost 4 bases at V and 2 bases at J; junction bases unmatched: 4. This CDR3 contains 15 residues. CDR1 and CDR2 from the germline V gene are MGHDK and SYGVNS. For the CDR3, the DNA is TGTGCCAGCAGTGCAGGGGGCGCGGGCAATCAGCCCCAGCATTTT. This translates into CASSAGGAGNQPQHF. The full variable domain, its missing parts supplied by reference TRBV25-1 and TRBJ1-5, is EADIYQTPRYLVIGTGKKITLECSQTMGHDKMYWYQQDPGMELHLIHYSYGVNSTEKGDLSSESTVSRIRTEHFPLTLESARPSHTSQYLCASSAGGAGNQPQHFGDGTRLSIL.

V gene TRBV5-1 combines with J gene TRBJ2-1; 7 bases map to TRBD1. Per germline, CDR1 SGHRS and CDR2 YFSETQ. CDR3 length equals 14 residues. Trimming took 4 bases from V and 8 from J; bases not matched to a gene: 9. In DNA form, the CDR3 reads TGCGCCAGCAGCCAAACTACAGGGGTCGATGAGCAGTTCTTC. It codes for CASSQTTGVDEQFF. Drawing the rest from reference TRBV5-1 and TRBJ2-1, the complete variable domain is KAGVTQTPRYLIKTRGQQVTLSCSPISGHRSVSWYQQTPGQGLQFLFEYFSETQRNKGNFPGRFSGRQFSNSRSEMNVSTLELGDSALYLCASSQTTGVDEQFFGPGTRLTVL.

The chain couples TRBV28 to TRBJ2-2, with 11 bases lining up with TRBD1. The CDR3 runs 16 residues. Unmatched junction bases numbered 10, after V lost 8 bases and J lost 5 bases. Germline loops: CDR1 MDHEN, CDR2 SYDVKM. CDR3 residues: CASDDPGQGVTGELFF. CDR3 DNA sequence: TGTGCCAGCGATGACCCGGGACAGGGGGTTACCGGGGAGCTGTTTTTT.

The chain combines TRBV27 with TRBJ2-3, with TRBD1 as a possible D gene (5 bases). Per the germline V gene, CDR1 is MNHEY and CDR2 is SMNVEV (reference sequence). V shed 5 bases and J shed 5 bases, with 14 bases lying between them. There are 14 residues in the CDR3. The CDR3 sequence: CASSTQGSGDTQYF. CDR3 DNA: TGTGCCAGCAGTACCCAGGGATCGGGAGATACGCAGTATTTT.

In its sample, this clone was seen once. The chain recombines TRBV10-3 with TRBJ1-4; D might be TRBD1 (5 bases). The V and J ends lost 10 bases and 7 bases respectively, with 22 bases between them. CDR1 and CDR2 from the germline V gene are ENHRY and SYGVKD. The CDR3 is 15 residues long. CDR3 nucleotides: TGTGCCAGCGGGCCAACGGGGACTAGTAGTGAAAAACTGTTTTTT. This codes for CASGPTGTSSEKLFF.

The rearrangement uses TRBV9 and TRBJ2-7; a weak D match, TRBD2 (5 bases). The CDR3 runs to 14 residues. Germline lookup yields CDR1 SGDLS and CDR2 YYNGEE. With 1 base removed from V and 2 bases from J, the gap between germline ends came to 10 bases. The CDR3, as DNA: TGTGCCAGCAGCGTACAAGCGGTTCCCTACGAGCAGTACTTC. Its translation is CASSVQAVPYEQYF.

The CDR3 nucleotides read TGTGCCAGTAGTATTGGGACTAGCGGCAATGAGCAGTTCTTC. It encodes CASSIGTSGNEQFF. This chain links TRBV19 with TRBJ2-1; 11 bases are shared with TRBD2. After removal of 3 bases from V and 6 bases from J, the junction contained 1 base not matched to a gene. The CDR3 runs to 14 residues. CDR1 is LNHDA, CDR2 SQIVND, per germline (reference sequence).

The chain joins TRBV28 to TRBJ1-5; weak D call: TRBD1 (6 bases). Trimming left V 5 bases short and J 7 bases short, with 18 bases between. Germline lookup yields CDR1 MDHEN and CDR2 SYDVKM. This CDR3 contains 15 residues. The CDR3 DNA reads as TGTGCCAGCAGTCGCCTCAACAGGGATGACCAGCCCCAGCATTTT. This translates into CASSRLNRDDQPQHF.

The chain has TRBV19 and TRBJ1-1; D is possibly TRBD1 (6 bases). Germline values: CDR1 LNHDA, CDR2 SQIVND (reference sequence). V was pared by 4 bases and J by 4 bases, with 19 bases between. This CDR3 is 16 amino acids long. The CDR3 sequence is CASSNLKRQVRTEAFF. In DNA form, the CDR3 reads TGTGCCAGTAGTAACTTAAAACGACAGGTACGCACTGAAGCTTTCTTT.

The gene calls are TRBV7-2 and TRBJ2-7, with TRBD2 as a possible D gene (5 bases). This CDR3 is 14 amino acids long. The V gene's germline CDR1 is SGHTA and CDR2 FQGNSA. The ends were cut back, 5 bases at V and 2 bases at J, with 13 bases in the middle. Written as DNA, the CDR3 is TGTGCCAGCAGCCCCCGCGGGTTTCCCTACGAGCAGTACTTC. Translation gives CASSPRGFPYEQYF. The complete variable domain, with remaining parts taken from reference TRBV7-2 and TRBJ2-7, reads GAGVSQSPSNKVTEKGKDVELRCDPISGHTALYWYRQSLGQGLEFLIYFQGNSAPDKSGLPSDRFSAERTGGSVSTLTIQRTQQEDSAVYLCASSPRGFPYEQYFGPGTRLTVT.

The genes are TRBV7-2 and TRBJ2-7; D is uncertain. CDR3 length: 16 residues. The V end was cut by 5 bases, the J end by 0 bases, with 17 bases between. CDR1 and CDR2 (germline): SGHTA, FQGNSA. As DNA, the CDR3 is TGTGCCAGCAGCCCTCACAGTCAACTTATCTCCTACGAGCAGTACTTC. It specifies CASSPHSQLISYEQYF.

CDR3 in amino acids: CASSRGTEAFF. The DNA for the CDR3 is TGCGCCAGCAGCCGAGGAACTGAAGCTTTCTTT. This chain joins TRBV4-3 and TRBJ1-1; D call uncertain. The length of the CDR3 is 11 residues. V was shortened by 4 bases and J by 5 bases, with 5 bases between the two germline ends. CDR1 and CDR2 from the germline V gene are LGHNA and YSLEER.

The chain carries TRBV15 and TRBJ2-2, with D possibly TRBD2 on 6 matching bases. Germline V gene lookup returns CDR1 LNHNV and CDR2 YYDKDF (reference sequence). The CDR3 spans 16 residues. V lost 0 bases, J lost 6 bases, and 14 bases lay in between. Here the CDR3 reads CATSRDLAAGSGELFF. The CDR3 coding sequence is TGTGCCACCAGCAGAGATTTAGCGGCAGGGTCCGGGGAGCTGTTTTTT.

For the CDR3, the DNA is TGTGCCAGCAGTGAAGACAGGGTAGAGACCCAGTACTTC. Encoded protein: CASSEDRVETQYF. This chain connects TRBV2 to TRBJ2-5, with D possibly TRBD1 on 6 matching bases. The ends were cut back, 1 base at V and 4 bases at J, with 7 bases in the middle. Germline CDR1 and CDR2: SNHLY and FYNNEI. This CDR3 has 13 residues.

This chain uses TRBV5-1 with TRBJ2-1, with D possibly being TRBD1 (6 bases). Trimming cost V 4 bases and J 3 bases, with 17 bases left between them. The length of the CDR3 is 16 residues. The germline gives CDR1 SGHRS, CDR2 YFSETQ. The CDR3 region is CASSIDQGKVYNEQFF. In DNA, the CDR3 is TGCGCCAGCAGCATAGACCAGGGGAAGGTCTACAATGAGCAGTTCTTC.

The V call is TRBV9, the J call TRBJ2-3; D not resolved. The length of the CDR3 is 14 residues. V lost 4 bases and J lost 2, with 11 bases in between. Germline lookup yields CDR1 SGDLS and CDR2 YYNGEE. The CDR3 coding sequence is TGTGCCAGCAGCCTTGACTTGTACACAGATACGCAGTATTTT. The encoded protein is CASSLDLYTDTQYF.